The rows below give T cell receptor beta chains drawn from one sample of a study of HIV-infected children after antiretroviral therapy interruption. From the 3' RACE reads, TCRdb called clonotypes with MiXCR, one entry per CDR3 protein. The repertoire has some 51,000 distinct CDR3 sequences, 4.3% of them found once; the top ten carry approximately 0.67%. The material sequenced was CD45RA+ CD4+ T cells from PBMCs, pooled from several time points, taken from a donor given antiretroviral therapy, either interrupted or continuous. The receptors derive from a pool of human donors with HIV. Both conserved end residues are part of each CDR3. A D gene is named only where the DNA matches it firmly. For some rows the clone size is stated as once, few or many, or as a class when expanded; others skip it.

j_gene | d_gene | abundance | v_gene | len | CDR3aa | CDR3nt
TRBJ2-7 | TRBD1 | many | TRBV7-8 | 12 | CASRDRGYEQYF | TGTGCCAGCCGGGACAGGGGCTACGAGCAGTACTTC
TRBJ2-3 | NA | many | TRBV18 | 15 | CASLRQATSTDTQYF | TGTGCCAGCCTCCGACAGGCAACTAGCACAGATACGCAGTATTTT
TRBJ1-1 | NA | many | TRBV7-2 | 14 | CASSLFNAGTEAFF | TGTGCCAGCAGCTTATTTAATGCGGGGACTGAAGCTTTCTTT
TRBJ1-1 | NA | many | TRBV3-1 | 14 | CASSQGGMNTEAFF | TGTGCCAGCAGCCAAGGGGGGATGAACACTGAAGCTTTCTTT
TRBJ2-2 | NA | many | TRBV19 | 14 | CASNRARDTGELFF | TGTGCCAGTAACCGGGCCCGCGACACCGGGGAGCTGTTTTTT
TRBJ1-1 | TRBD1 | few | TRBV12-3/TRBV12-4 | 15 | CASSPVQGGGTEAFF | TGTGCCAGCAGCCCCGTCCAGGGGGGGGGCACTGAAGCTTTCTTT
TRBJ2-3 | NA | many | TRBV12-3/TRBV12-4 | 12 | CATGERTHTQYF | TGTGCCACCGGGGAGAGGACGCATACGCAGTATTTT
TRBJ2-7 | NA | many | TRBV15 | 12 | CATSDRSYEQYF | TGTGCCACCTCCGACAGATCCTACGAGCAGTACTTC
TRBJ1-2 | TRBD1 | many | TRBV27 | 16 | CASSLSWDRGPAGYTF | TGTGCCAGCAGTTTATCTTGGGACAGGGGGCCAGCTGGCTACACCTTC
TRBJ2-5 | TRBD2 | many | TRBV7-2 | 17 | CASSLVGGRGGVETQYF | TGTGCCAGCAGCTTAGTAGGGGGGCGGGGGGGCGTGGAGACCCAGTACTTC
TRBJ1-2 | NA | many | TRBV7-8 | 14 | CASSLSGESYGYTF | TGTGCCAGCAGCCTTTCAGGGGAATCCTATGGCTACACCTTC
TRBJ1-5 | NA | many | TRBV27 | 15 | CASSLVMEGNQPQHF | TGTGCCAGCAGTTTAGTCATGGAAGGCAATCAGCCCCAGCATTTT
TRBJ2-3 | NA | many | TRBV5-1 | 14 | CASSPGRSTDTQYF | TGCGCCAGCAGCCCGGGACGGTCCACAGATACGCAGTATTTT
TRBJ1-1 | NA | NA | TRBV4-2 | 14 | CASILEGVNTEAFF | TGTGCCAGCATCCTAGAGGGGGTGAACACTGAAGCTTTCTTT
TRBJ2-7 | TRBD1 | many | TRBV12-3/TRBV12-4 | 14 | CASTLGGKGYEQYF | TGTGCCAGCACTTTAGGGGGCAAAGGTTACGAGCAGTACTTC
TRBJ1-2 | TRBD1 | many | TRBV6-5 | 14 | CASSATDRESRLTF | TGTGCCAGCAGTGCAACAGACAGGGAGAGTCGGCTCACCTTC
TRBJ2-1 | TRBD1 | many | TRBV18 | 17 | CASSPPTTGGFGVEQFF | TGTGCCAGCTCACCACCGACGACAGGGGGCTTCGGCGTTGAGCAGTTCTTC
TRBJ1-2 | NA | many | TRBV12-5 | 15 | CASGAVVGSEDGYTF | TGTGCTAGTGGTGCGGTCGTGGGCAGCGAAGATGGCTACACCTTC
TRBJ2-5 | TRBD2 | NA | TRBV2 | 15 | CASSFSGGIQETQYF | TGTGCCAGCAGTTTTAGCGGGGGAATCCAAGAGACCCAGTACTTC
TRBJ1-4 | TRBD1 | many | TRBV3-1 | 16 | CASSQDPGTGGFKLFF | TGTGCCAGCAGCCAAGATCCCGGGACAGGTGGCTTCAAACTGTTTTTT
TRBJ2-1 | NA | NA | TRBV7-7 | 13 | CASSSSGGQEQFF | TGTGCCAGCAGCTCTTCTGGGGGTCAGGAGCAGTTCTTC
TRBJ2-2 | NA | few | TRBV4-3 | 12 | CASSQYTGELFF | TGCGCCAGCAGCCAATACACCGGGGAGCTGTTTTTT
TRBJ2-7 | TRBD1 | NA | TRBV12-3/TRBV12-4 | 13 | CASTGQGHYEQYF | TGTGCCAGCACGGGACAGGGCCACTACGAGCAGTACTTC
TRBJ1-6 | TRBD1 | many | TRBV10-3 | 12 | CAIGQGNSPLHF | TGTGCCATCGGACAGGGAAATTCACCCCTCCACTTT
TRBJ1-1 | NA | many | TRBV18 | 13 | CASSRDTNTEAFF | TGTGCCAGCTCACGAGACACGAACACTGAAGCTTTCTTT
TRBJ2-1 | NA | few | TRBV18 | 15 | CASSPISGSYNEQFF | TGTGCCAGCTCACCTATTAGCGGTTCCTACAATGAGCAGTTCTTC
TRBJ1-6 | NA | many | TRBV10-3 | 13 | CAIRGTSNSPLHF | TGTGCCATCAGGGGGACGTCTAATTCACCCCTCCACTTT
TRBJ2-5 | NA | few | TRBV12-3/TRBV12-4 | 17 | CASSLDPGGLNQDTQYF | TGTGCAAGCAGCTTAGATCCTGGGGGTCTTAACCAAGACACCCAGTACTTT
TRBJ1-6 | NA | many | TRBV12-3/TRBV12-4 | 14 | CASRPRGVNSPLHF | TGTGCCAGCAGACCCCGGGGGGTGAATTCACCCCTCCACTTT
TRBJ2-3 | NA | many | TRBV12-3/TRBV12-4 | 11 | CASSSGSTQYF | TGTGCCAGCAGTTCGGGTAGTACGCAGTATTTT
TRBJ2-3 | TRBD2 | many | TRBV6-5 | 16 | CASGRGSGSYTDTQYF | TGTGCCAGCGGAAGGGGTAGCGGGTCATACACAGATACGCAGTATTTT
TRBJ1-2 | NA | many | TRBV23-1 | 12 | CASSQGVGGYTF | TGCGCCAGCAGTCAAGGGGTCGGTGGCTACACCTTC
TRBJ1-2 | NA | few | TRBV29-1 | 14 | CSVEDPITNYGYTF | TGCAGCGTTGAAGATCCCATTACTAACTATGGCTACACCTTC
TRBJ1-6 | NA | many | TRBV13 | 12 | CASRAVNSPLHF | TGTGCCAGCAGGGCGGTTAATTCACCCCTCCACTTT
TRBJ1-1 | NA | many | TRBV14 | 13 | CASSQQPNTEAFF | TGTGCCAGCAGCCAACAACCAAACACTGAAGCTTTCTTT
TRBJ1-2 | NA | medium-sized | TRBV7-2 | 15 | CASSLGREVNYGYTF | TGTGCCAGCAGCTTAGGAAGGGAAGTAAACTATGGCTACACCTTC
TRBJ1-2 | NA | many | TRBV29-1 | 14 | CSVEDLQGRRGYTF | TGCAGCGTTGAAGATTTGCAGGGACGTCGTGGCTACACCTTC
TRBJ2-3 | NA | many | TRBV29-1 | 10 | CSAAKDTQYF | TGCAGCGCCGCAAAAGATACGCAGTATTTT
TRBJ1-2 | TRBD1 | NA | TRBV7-2 | 14 | CASSFRTGSLGYTF | TGTGCCAGCAGCTTCCGGACAGGGTCTCTTGGCTACACCTTC
TRBJ1-2 | NA | many | TRBV4-3 | 13 | CASSQGSLYGYTF | TGCGCCAGCAGCCAAGGGTCCCTCTATGGCTACACCTTC
TRBJ1-5 | TRBD1 | many | TRBV2 | 14 | CASSGQGGNQPQHF | TGTGCCAGCAGTGGACAGGGGGGCAATCAGCCCCAGCATTTT
TRBJ1-5 | NA | many | TRBV11-2 | 15 | CASSLDGQSNQPQHF | TGTGCCAGCAGCTTAGACGGGCAGAGCAATCAGCCCCAGCATTTT
TRBJ2-3 | NA | many | TRBV20-1 | 16 | CSARAPAGTKGDTQYF | TGCAGTGCTAGAGCCCCAGCCGGGACAAAAGGAGATACGCAGTATTTT
TRBJ2-4 | NA | NA | TRBV6-5 | 17 | CASSYQGVPLAKNIQYF | TGTGCCAGCAGTTATCAGGGTGTCCCGCTAGCCAAAAACATTCAGTACTTC
TRBJ1-4 | TRBD1 | NA | TRBV11-1 | 16 | CASSDPGQFSNERLFF | TGTGCCAGCAGTGATCCGGGACAGTTTTCCAACGAAAGATTATTTTTC
TRBJ1-1 | NA | many | TRBV29-1 | 17 | CSVGFSTGEGRATEAFF | TGCAGCGTTGGATTTTCAACGGGGGAGGGCAGGGCCACTGAAGCTTTCTTT
TRBJ2-7 | NA | many | TRBV7-1 | 14 | CASSSHGESGEQYF | TGTGCCAGCAGCTCTCACGGGGAATCTGGCGAGCAGTACTTC
TRBJ2-7 | NA | NA | TRBV2 | 16 | CASTWGNRRSSYEQYF | TGTGCCAGCACCTGGGGAAACAGAAGAAGCTCCTACGAGCAGTACTTC
TRBJ2-3 | NA | many | TRBV5-1 | 12 | CASSLQSDTQYF | TGCGCCAGCAGCTTGCAATCAGATACGCAGTATTTT
TRBJ2-7 | NA | many | TRBV5-8 | 15 | CASSLARGSGIEQYF | TGTGCCAGCAGCTTGGCTCGGGGATCGGGGATCGAGCAGTACTTC
TRBJ1-1 | NA | many | TRBV3-1 | 13 | CASSQETGRGAFF | TGTGCCAGCAGCCAGGAAACAGGGAGAGGAGCTTTCTTT
TRBJ2-2 | NA | many | TRBV2 | 16 | CASSALTSANTGELFF | TGTGCCAGCAGTGCTCTGACAAGCGCGAACACCGGGGAGCTGTTTTTT
TRBJ2-4 | NA | many | TRBV29-1 | 11 | CSALAKNIQYF | TGCAGCGCTCTAGCCAAAAACATTCAGTACTTC